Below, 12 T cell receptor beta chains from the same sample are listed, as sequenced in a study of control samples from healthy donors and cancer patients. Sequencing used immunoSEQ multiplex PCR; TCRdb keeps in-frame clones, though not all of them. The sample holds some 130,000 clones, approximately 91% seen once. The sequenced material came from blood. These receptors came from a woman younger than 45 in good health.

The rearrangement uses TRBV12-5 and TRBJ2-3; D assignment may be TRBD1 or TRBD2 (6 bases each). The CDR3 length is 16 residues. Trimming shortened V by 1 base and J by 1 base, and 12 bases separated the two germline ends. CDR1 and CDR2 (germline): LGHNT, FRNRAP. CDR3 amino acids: CASGLDRGVGTDTQYF. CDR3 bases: TGTGCTAGTGGTTTGGATAGGGGGGTCGGCACAGATACGCAGTATTTT.

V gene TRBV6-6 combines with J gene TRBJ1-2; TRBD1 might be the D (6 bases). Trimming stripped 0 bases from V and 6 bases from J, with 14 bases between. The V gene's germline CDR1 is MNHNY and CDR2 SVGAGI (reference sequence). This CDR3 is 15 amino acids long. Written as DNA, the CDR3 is TGTGCCAGCAGTTACTCGACCGGCCAGGGGAATGGCTACACCTTC. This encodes CASSYSTGQGNGYTF.

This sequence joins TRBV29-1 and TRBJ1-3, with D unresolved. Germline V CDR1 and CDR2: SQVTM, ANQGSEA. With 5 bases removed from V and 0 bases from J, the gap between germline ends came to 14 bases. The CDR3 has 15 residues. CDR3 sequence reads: CSVRDGRRSGNTIYF. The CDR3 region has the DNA TGCAGCGTTCGAGATGGCAGACGCTCTGGAAACACCATATATTTT.

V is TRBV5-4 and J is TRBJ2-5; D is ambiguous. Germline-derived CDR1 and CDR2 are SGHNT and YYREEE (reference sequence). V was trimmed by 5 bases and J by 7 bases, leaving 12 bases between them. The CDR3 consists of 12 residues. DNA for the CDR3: TGTGCCAGCAGAGGAGAGTCGGGGACCCAGTACTTC. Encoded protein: CASRGESGTQYF.

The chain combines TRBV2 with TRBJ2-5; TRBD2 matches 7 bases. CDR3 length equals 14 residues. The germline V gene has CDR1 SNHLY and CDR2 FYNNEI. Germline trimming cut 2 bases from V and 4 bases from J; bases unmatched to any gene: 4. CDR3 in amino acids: CASSETGEGETQYF. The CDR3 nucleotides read TGTGCCAGCAGTGAAACTGGGGAGGGAGAGACCCAGTACTTC.

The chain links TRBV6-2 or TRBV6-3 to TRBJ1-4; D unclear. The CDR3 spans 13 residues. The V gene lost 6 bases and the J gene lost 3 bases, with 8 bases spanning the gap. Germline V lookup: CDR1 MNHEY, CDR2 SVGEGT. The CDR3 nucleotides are TGTGCCAGCAGCCTACATCCTAATGAAAAACTGTTTTTT. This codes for CASSLHPNEKLFF.

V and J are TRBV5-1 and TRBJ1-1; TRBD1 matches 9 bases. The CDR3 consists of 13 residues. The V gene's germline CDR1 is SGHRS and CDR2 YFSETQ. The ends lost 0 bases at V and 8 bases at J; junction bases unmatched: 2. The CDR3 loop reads CASSLVGTGEAFF. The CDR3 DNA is TGCGCCAGCAGCTTGGTAGGGACAGGGGAAGCTTTCTTT.

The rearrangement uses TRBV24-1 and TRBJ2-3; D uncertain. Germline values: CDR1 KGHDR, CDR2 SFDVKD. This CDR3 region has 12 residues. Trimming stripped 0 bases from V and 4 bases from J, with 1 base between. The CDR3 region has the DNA TGTGCCACCAGTGATTTGTCAGATACGCAGTATTTT. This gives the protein CATSDLSDTQYF.

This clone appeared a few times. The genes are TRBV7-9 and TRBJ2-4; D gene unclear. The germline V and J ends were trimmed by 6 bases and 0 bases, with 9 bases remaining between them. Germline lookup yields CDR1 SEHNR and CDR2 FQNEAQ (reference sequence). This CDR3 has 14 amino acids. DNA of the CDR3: TGTGCCAGCAGGCCTATCCTAGCCAAAAACATTCAGTACTTC. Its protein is CASRPILAKNIQYF.

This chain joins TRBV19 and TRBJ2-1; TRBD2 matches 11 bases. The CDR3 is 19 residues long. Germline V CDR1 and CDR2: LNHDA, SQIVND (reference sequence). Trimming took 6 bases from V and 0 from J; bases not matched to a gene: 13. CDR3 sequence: CASRRGLAAPSRSYNEQFF. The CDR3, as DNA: TGTGCCAGTAGGAGGGGACTAGCGGCTCCCTCCCGCTCCTACAATGAGCAGTTCTTC. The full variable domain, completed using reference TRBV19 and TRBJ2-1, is DGGITQSPKYLFRKEGQNVTLSCEQNLNHDAMYWYRQDPGQGLRLIYYSQIVNDFQKGDIAEGYSVSREKKESFPLTVTSAQKNPTAFYLCASRRGLAAPSRSYNEQFFGPGTRLTVL.

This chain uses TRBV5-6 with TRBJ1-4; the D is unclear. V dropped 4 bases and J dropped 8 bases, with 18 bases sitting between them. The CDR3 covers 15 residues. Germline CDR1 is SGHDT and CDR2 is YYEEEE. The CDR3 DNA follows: TGTGCCAGCAGCCCCTTCTGGGGTAAGGAAGAAAAACTGTTTTTT. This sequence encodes CASSPFWGKEEKLFF.

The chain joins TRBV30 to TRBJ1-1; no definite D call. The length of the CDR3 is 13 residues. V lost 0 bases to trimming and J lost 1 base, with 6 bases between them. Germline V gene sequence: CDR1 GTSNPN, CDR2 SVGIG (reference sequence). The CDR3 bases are TGTGCCTGGAGTGTACGTGAGAACACTGAAGCTTTCTTT. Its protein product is CAWSVRENTEAFF.